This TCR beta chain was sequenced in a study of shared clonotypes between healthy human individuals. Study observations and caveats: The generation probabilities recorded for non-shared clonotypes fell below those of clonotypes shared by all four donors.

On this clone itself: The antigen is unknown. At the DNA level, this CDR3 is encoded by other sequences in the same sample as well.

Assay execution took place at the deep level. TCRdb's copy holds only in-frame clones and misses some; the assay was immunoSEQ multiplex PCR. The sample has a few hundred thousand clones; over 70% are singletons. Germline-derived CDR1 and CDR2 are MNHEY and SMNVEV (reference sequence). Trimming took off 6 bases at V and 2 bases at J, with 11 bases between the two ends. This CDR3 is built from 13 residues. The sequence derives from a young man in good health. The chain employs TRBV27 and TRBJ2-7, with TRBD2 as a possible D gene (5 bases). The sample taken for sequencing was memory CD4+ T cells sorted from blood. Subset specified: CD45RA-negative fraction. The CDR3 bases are TGTGCCAGCAGCCCCCGGGGAGCCTACGAGCAGTACTTC. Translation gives CASSPRGAYEQYF.